This is a list of T cell receptor beta chains from one sample in a study of patients and donors after allogeneic stem cell transplantation. TCRdb called the RT-PCR reads again in MiXCR, with one record for every CDR3 protein. The sample yields about 72,000 distinct CDR3 sequences, more than 20% seen once. Sequencing used blood, either unsorted or a sorted T cell fraction (not recorded which). The receptors come from a human donor who was either an allogeneic HSCT recipient or a stem cell or donor lymphocyte infusion donor (not recorded which). It is not recorded whose cells these are; they may come from a transplant donor. Both conserved end residues are part of each CDR3. The D gene is left open where the match is weak. For some rows the clone size is stated as once, few or many, or as a class when expanded; others skip it.

DNA: TGTGCCAGCAGCAACCAAAGAGAGGGCCGGGGCAAAAACATTCAGTACTTC
CDR3: CASSNQREGRGKNIQYF
V: TRBV7-8
D: NA
size: NA
J: TRBJ2-4

DNA: TGTGCCAGCAGTGTGGGTGGGACAGATACGCAGTATTTT
CDR3: CASSVGGTDTQYF
V: TRBV6-5
D: NA
size: NA
J: TRBJ2-3

DNA: TGTGCCAGCAGTTACCCCTGGCGGGAGGGCTACAATGAGCAGTTCTTC
CDR3: CASSYPWREGYNEQFF
V: TRBV6-2/TRBV6-3
D: TRBD2
size: NA
J: TRBJ2-1

DNA: TGTGCCACCAGTGATTCGGGAGTCACTCCTGAAGCTTTCTTT
CDR3: CATSDSGVTPEAFF
V: TRBV24-1
D: NA
size: NA
J: TRBJ1-1

DNA: TGTGCCAGCAGCTTAGCACAGGGATACTACAATGAGCAGTTCTTC
CDR3: CASSLAQGYYNEQFF
V: TRBV7-9
D: NA
size: NA
J: TRBJ2-1

DNA: TGTGCCAGCAGTTACAGTCAGGGGGAAGCTTTCTTT
CDR3: CASSYSQGEAFF
V: TRBV6-5
D: NA
size: few
J: TRBJ1-1

DNA: TGTGCCAGTAAATTACAGGGGCCGGGGAACACTGAAGCTTTCTTT
CDR3: CASKLQGPGNTEAFF
V: TRBV19
D: TRBD1
size: few
J: TRBJ1-1

DNA: TGTGCCAGCAGAGGTGACAGGGGGGACACCTTC
CDR3: CASRGDRGDTF
V: TRBV28
D: TRBD1
size: NA
J: TRBJ1-2

DNA: TGCGCCAGCGAAGCATCGGGTCTCCCGGGAGATGCCATATATTTT
CDR3: CASEASGLPGDAIYF
V: TRBV5-1
D: NA
size: NA
J: TRBJ1-3

DNA: TGCAGTGCCAACTCGGGGCAGGGGTCTTACTATGGCTACACCTTC
CDR3: CSANSGQGSYYGYTF
V: TRBV20-1
D: NA
size: NA
J: TRBJ1-2

DNA: TGCGCCAGCAGCTTGGGCCAGGGACCCTACGAGCAGTACTTC
CDR3: CASSLGQGPYEQYF
V: TRBV5-1
D: NA
size: NA
J: TRBJ2-7

DNA: TGTGCCAGCAGTTTTCCGGGGGGAAACTCTGGAAACACCATATATTTT
CDR3: CASSFPGGNSGNTIYF
V: TRBV12-3/TRBV12-4
D: NA
size: NA
J: TRBJ1-3

DNA: TGCGCCAGCAGCTTGGGCACCTCCAGCGGGGGGGCCTACAATGAGCAGTTCTTC
CDR3: CASSLGTSSGGAYNEQFF
V: TRBV5-1
D: TRBD2
size: few
J: TRBJ2-1

DNA: TGCAGTGCTAGAGACAGGGCTAACTATGGCTACACCTTC
CDR3: CSARDRANYGYTF
V: TRBV20-1
D: NA
size: few
J: TRBJ1-2

DNA: TGTGCCAGTACCACAGAGCCGGGGGAGGGTTTCTATGGCTACACCTTC
CDR3: CASTTEPGEGFYGYTF
V: TRBV19
D: NA
size: NA
J: TRBJ1-2

DNA: TGTGCCAGCAGCTTGTCCCACTTTACGGGACAGCGGTCCTACGAGCAGTACTTC
CDR3: CASSLSHFTGQRSYEQYF
V: TRBV5-5
D: TRBD1
size: NA
J: TRBJ2-7

DNA: TGTGCCAGCAGCTTCCGACCCTATGGCTACACCTTC
CDR3: CASSFRPYGYTF
V: TRBV9
D: NA
size: NA
J: TRBJ1-2

DNA: TGCAGTGCTACGGAGGGATATTTAGATACGCAGTATTTT
CDR3: CSATEGYLDTQYF
V: TRBV20-1
D: NA
size: NA
J: TRBJ2-3

DNA: TGCGCCAGCAGCTCCACCGGGACAGGGGGAGAGCAGTTCTTC
CDR3: CASSSTGTGGEQFF
V: TRBV5-1
D: TRBD1
size: NA
J: TRBJ2-1

DNA: TGCAGTGCTAGAGATCACAAGGGGCTAGCCAAAAACATTCAGTACTTC
CDR3: CSARDHKGLAKNIQYF
V: TRBV20-1
D: NA
size: NA
J: TRBJ2-4

DNA: TGTGCCAGCAGCAACGGCCGGATAAACACTGAAGCTTTCTTT
CDR3: CASSNGRINTEAFF
V: TRBV21-1
D: NA
size: few
J: TRBJ1-1

DNA: TGTGCCAGTAGTTGGACGGCCGGAAACACTGAAGCTTTCTTT
CDR3: CASSWTAGNTEAFF
V: TRBV19
D: NA
size: few
J: TRBJ1-1

DNA: TGTGCCAGCAGTTTTATTAACACTGAAGCTTTCTTT
CDR3: CASSFINTEAFF
V: TRBV12-3/TRBV12-4
D: NA
size: NA
J: TRBJ1-1

DNA: TGCGCCAGCATGGTGGGGGAAAAACGGGAGCAGTTCTTC
CDR3: CASMVGEKREQFF
V: TRBV5-1
D: NA
size: NA
J: TRBJ2-1

DNA: TGTGCCATCAAGGCAGACACTGAAGCTTTCTTT
CDR3: CAIKADTEAFF
V: TRBV10-3
D: NA
size: few
J: TRBJ1-1

DNA: TGCGCCAGCAGCCAAGAGGGGCTAGGGGTGAACACTGAAGCTTTCTTT
CDR3: CASSQEGLGVNTEAFF
V: TRBV4-3
D: NA
size: many
J: TRBJ1-1

DNA: TGTGCCATCAGTGAATACGGGGCAGCCCTCGCGAACACCGGGGAGCTGTTTTTT
CDR3: CAISEYGAALANTGELFF
V: TRBV10-3
D: NA
size: NA
J: TRBJ2-2

DNA: TGTGCCAGCAGCTTTGGGGACACTGAAGCTTTCTTT
CDR3: CASSFGDTEAFF
V: TRBV11-3
D: NA
size: NA
J: TRBJ1-1

DNA: TGTGCCAGCAGCAAAGTCTCGGACAGGGGGACTCAGTACTTC
CDR3: CASSKVSDRGTQYF
V: TRBV21-1
D: NA
size: NA
J: TRBJ2-4

DNA: TGTGCCTGGATTAGCCCAGGACAGGCTAACTATGGCTACACCTTC
CDR3: CAWISPGQANYGYTF
V: TRBV30
D: TRBD1
size: many
J: TRBJ1-2

DNA: TGTGCCAGCAGCACCGGGACCCTAGAGACTGAAGCTTTCTTT
CDR3: CASSTGTLETEAFF
V: TRBV6-5
D: NA
size: NA
J: TRBJ1-1

DNA: TGTGCCAGCAGTTCAGGGACAAGGACCCCTGGGGCCAACGTCCTGACTTTC
CDR3: CASSSGTRTPGANVLTF
V: TRBV27
D: NA
size: once
J: TRBJ2-6

DNA: TGCAGTGCCAGGACAGGGAAATACTCCTACAATGAGCAGTTCTTC
CDR3: CSARTGKYSYNEQFF
V: TRBV20-1
D: TRBD1
size: NA
J: TRBJ2-1

DNA: TGTGCCAGCACTTCTAGCGGGGGGAACCAAGAGACCCAGTACTTC
CDR3: CASTSSGGNQETQYF
V: TRBV9
D: TRBD2
size: NA
J: TRBJ2-5

DNA: TGTGCCAGCAGCTTGGTTTTAGCGACTTACAATGAGCAGTTCTTC
CDR3: CASSLVLATYNEQFF
V: TRBV5-5
D: NA
size: few
J: TRBJ2-1

DNA: TGTGCCAGCAGCTCCGCCTTTTACGAGCAGTACTTC
CDR3: CASSSAFYEQYF
V: TRBV7-9
D: NA
size: few
J: TRBJ2-7

DNA: TGCAGTGCTAGATCCCCTGACTGGGGCAATCAGCCCCAGCATTTT
CDR3: CSARSPDWGNQPQHF
V: TRBV20-1
D: NA
size: NA
J: TRBJ1-5